This entry concerns a single TCR beta chain. TCRdb's copy holds only in-frame clones and misses some; the assay was immunoSEQ multiplex PCR. Among 74,000 or so clones listed, 96% were seen once. These data are taken from a study of technical replicates of blood from a handful of donors. CDR3 length: 15 residues. The V and J ends lost 0 bases and 7 bases, in that order; junction bases with no gene match: 6. CDR1 and CDR2 from the germline V gene are LGHNA and YSLEER. Sequenced: T cells isolated from PBMCs. This chain links TRBV4-3 with TRBJ1-5, with 7 bases identical to TRBD1. This sequence originates from a human donor in good health. Here the CDR3 DNA reads TGCGCCAGCAGCCAAGAATGGACAGGAGGACAGCCCCAGCATTTT. Translating it yields CASSQEWTGGQPQHF.